This TCR beta chain was sequenced during a study of blood T cell repertoires in COVID-19. Study-wide background: COVID-19 samples, acute and convalescent, were from the United States, Italy and Spain.

Assay used: immunoSEQ multiplex PCR; TCRdb lists only in-frame clones, some missing. The table lists hundreds of thousands of clones, about 90% of them singletons. The CDR3 covers 12 residues. V lost 2 bases to trimming and J lost 14 bases, with 11 bases between them. Germline V gives CDR1 SGHNT, CDR2 YYREEE (reference sequence). The chain uses TRBV5-4 and TRBJ1-6, with D hard to call. Material for sequencing was peripheral blood. The clonotype comes from a woman aged 40 to 50 who had recovered from COVID-19. CDR3 loop: CASSLPRESLHF. The CDR3 DNA reads TGTGCCAGCAGCTTACCCCGGGAGTCCCTCCACTTT.